These T cell receptor beta chains were read from a single sample in a study of T cell repertoires in cytomegalovirus infection. MiXCR, run by TCRdb on the reads, gives a single entry per CDR3 protein. The sample consists of about 530,000 distinct CDR3 sequences, more than 25% of them appearing once. The material sequenced was PBMCs. All receptors derive from a human donor in good health (CMV status not recorded). Some clones in this sample may be carry-over from other donors' samples. Each CDR3 is given with its conserved first and last residue. D genes are given only for firm matches. Expanded clones get a size class; other rows say once, few or many, or leave the size out.

>few|TRBV19|TRBJ1-1|NA
TGTGCCAGTAGTATAAGCGTTCTGGGGGGCACTGAAGCTTTCTTT
CASSISVLGGTEAFF
>NA|TRBV29-1|TRBJ1-2|NA
TGCAGCGTTGACCAGGGTTCCAACTATGGCTACACCTTC
CSVDQGSNYGYTF
>once|TRBV7-2|TRBJ2-3|NA
TGTGCCAGCAGCTTAAGTATCGGGAGAGGATGGACAGATACGCAGTATTTT
CASSLSIGRGWTDTQYF
>NA|TRBV7-3|TRBJ2-4|NA
TGTGCCAGCAGCTTACGTGGGGGCGCTGCCAAAAACATTCAGTACTTC
CASSLRGGAAKNIQYF
>few|TRBV28|TRBJ1-2|NA
TGTGCCAGCAGTCCCTTATTAGGTCCAGACAAAGGCCGCTATGGCTACACCTTC
CASSPLLGPDKGRYGYTF
>NA|TRBV12-3/TRBV12-4|TRBJ1-3|NA
TGTGCCAGCAGTTTAGGGGCAGACATTCGAAAAAACCCTGGAAACACCATATATTTT
CASSLGADIRKNPGNTIYF
>NA|TRBV19|TRBJ1-4|TRBD1
TGTGCCAGTAGTACCGGACAGGAACGAGAAAAACTGTTTTTT
CASSTGQEREKLFF
>many|TRBV7-2|TRBJ1-1|NA
TGTGCCAGCAGCTTAAGGGGGTTAGGGGCTGAAGCTTTCTTT
CASSLRGLGAEAFF
>many|TRBV7-2|TRBJ2-6|NA
TGTGCCAGCAGCTTTGGGGACAGGGCCAACGTCCTGACTTTC
CASSFGDRANVLTF
>NA|TRBV6-6|TRBJ2-2|NA
TGTGCCGCTAGGGGTGACTCGAACACCGGGGAGCTGTTTTTT
CAARGDSNTGELFF
>once|TRBV7-9|TRBJ2-1|TRBD2
TGTGCCAGCAGCATGGGACTAGCGGGAATGAGTTGGAATGAGCAGTTCTTC
CASSMGLAGMSWNEQFF
>many|TRBV23-1|TRBJ2-3|TRBD1
TGCGCCAGCAGTGGGACAGCGAGCACAGATACGCAGTATTTT
CASSGTASTDTQYF
>few|TRBV28|TRBJ1-5|NA
TGTGCCAGCAGTTTACCCCCCCATCAGCCCCAGCATTTT
CASSLPPHQPQHF